The clone carrying this TCR beta chain appeared many times. Its cognate antigen is unknown. Germline V lookup: CDR1 SGHAT, CDR2 FQNNGV. CDR3 length: 14 residues. The V gene end was trimmed by 3 bases and the J gene end by 6 bases; junction bases not matched to a gene: 8. The diagnostic basis comprised clinical symptoms, serum thyroxine and TRAb, thyroid ultrasound and orbital computed tomography. PBMCs were sourced from more than 9 ml fresh peripheral blood. This sample was included in a study of T cells in Graves' hyperthyroidism and ophthalmopathy. Study-level findings and limits: Appearing also in blood were most of the thyroid clonotypes expanded above 0.001. Stable hyperthyroidism and ophthalmopathy were separated using 13 V-J signatures.

What was amplified from RNA transcripts were TCR beta CDR3 regions. Carried out on the TCR CDR3, a first-round RT-PCR used the HTBI primer set. TCRdb itself ran the multiplex PCR reads through MiXCR, one entry per CDR3 protein. The data hold about 400,000 distinct CDR3 sequences, with roughly 15% observed a single time. The J gene is TRBJ2-7, the V gene TRBV11-2; 7 bases are a match to TRBD1. Sequencing was carried out using blood. This receptor was taken from a young man with Graves' ophthalmopathy. The CDR3 DNA reads as TGTGCCAGCAGCTTCCGGGACAGTCAGGGCGAGCAGTACTTC. Its protein product is CASSFRDSQGEQYF.